These 30 T cell receptor beta chains originate from one sample sequenced in a study of blood T cell repertoires in COVID-19. Libraries were prepared by immunoSEQ multiplex PCR; TCRdb keeps only in-frame clonotypes and omits some of them. The table includes 150,000 to 200,000 clones, about 87% detected once. Source material: peripheral blood. These receptor sequences come from a man in his fifties or sixties with acute or convalescent COVID-19.

This rearrangement joins TRBV7-9 to TRBJ2-7, with D tentatively TRBD1 (6 bases). Germline CDR1 SEHNR, CDR2 FQNEAQ (reference sequence). The V end lost 1 base, the J end lost 5 bases, and 9 bases lay between the germline ends. The CDR3 is 13 residues long. The CDR3 is CASSLGGRNEQYV. The CDR3 DNA is TGTGCCAGCAGCTTAGGGGGGCGCAACGAGCAGTACGTC.

This clone was detected a few times. The chain employs TRBV24-1 and TRBJ2-1; no clear D. The CDR3 length is 14 residues. Trimming shortened V by 4 bases and J by 7 bases, and 13 bases separated the two germline ends. The germline gives CDR1 KGHDR, CDR2 SFDVKD. The CDR3 region is CATSDTDQRNEQFF. In nucleotides, the CDR3 is TGTGCCACCAGTGACACCGACCAGAGGAATGAGCAGTTCTTC.

This rearrangement joins TRBV12-5 to TRBJ1-1; D gene uncertain. The CDR3 runs 11 residues. The V end lost 1 base, the J end lost 10 bases, and 7 bases lay between the germline ends. Per the germline V gene, CDR1 is LGHNT and CDR2 is FRNRAP. The CDR3 spells CASGLEISAFF. In nucleotides, the CDR3 is TGTGCTAGTGGTTTGGAAATATCAGCTTTCTTT. Full variable domain (remainder filled in from reference TRBV12-5 and TRBJ1-1): DARVTQTPRHKVTEMGQEVTMRCQPILGHNTVFWYRQTMMQGLELLAYFRNRAPLDDSGMPKDRFSAEMPDATLATLKIQPSEPRDSAVYFCASGLEISAFFGQGTRLTVV.

This chain connects TRBV4-1 to TRBJ1-2; D remains unclear. The CDR3 runs to 15 residues. Germline V gene data show CDR1 as MGHRA and CDR2 as YSYEKL. Trimming stripped 2 bases from V and 8 bases from J, with 18 bases between. CDR3 bases: TGCGCCAGCAGCCAATCCCCGGCTACACCCGGGGGCTACACCTTC. Protein product: CASSQSPATPGGYTF.

The rearrangement uses TRBV18 and TRBJ1-5, with 7 positions matching TRBD1. Germline CDR1 is KGHSH and CDR2 is LQKENI. The CDR3 totals 14 residues. Unmatched junction bases numbered 5, after V lost 3 bases and J lost 6 bases. The CDR3 loop is CASSPTGDGQPQHF. The CDR3 DNA reads TGTGCCAGCTCACCTACAGGGGACGGTCAGCCCCAGCATTTT.

V is TRBV5-1 and J is TRBJ2-1, with 15 bases identical to TRBD2. The V and J ends lost 4 bases and 9 bases, in that order; junction bases with no gene match: 11. The CDR3 contains 17 residues. Germline assignment: CDR1 SGHRS and CDR2 YFSETQ. The CDR3 DNA reads as TGCGCCAGCAGCCCCGGGACTAGCGGGAGGTCGTCTAGTGAGCAGTTCTTC. Translation gives CASSPGTSGRSSSEQFF.

The chain uses TRBV5-1 and TRBJ2-3; TRBD2 aligns across 7 bases. The CDR3 contains 15 residues. Unmatched junction bases numbered 6, after V lost 5 bases and J lost 0 bases. Germline V gene sequence: CDR1 SGHRS, CDR2 YFSETQ. This CDR3 reads CASRPSGASTDTQYF. Here the CDR3 DNA reads TGCGCCAGCAGACCCAGCGGGGCCAGCACAGATACGCAGTATTTT.

The gene calls are TRBV11-2 and TRBJ2-1; the match to TRBD1 covers 12 bases. CDR1 and CDR2 (germline): SGHAT, FQNNGV. The CDR3 is 18 amino acids. The trim removed 5 bases at V and 4 bases at J, leaving 12 bases unmatched. CDR3 bases: TGTGCCAGCAGCACCGGGACAGGGGGCGTAGGAGGATACAATGAGCAGTTCTTC. Its protein product is CASSTGTGGVGGYNEQFF.

This clone was seen ten or more times. The chain joins TRBV30 to TRBJ1-4; 8 bases line up with TRBD1. Germline assignment: CDR1 GTSNPN and CDR2 SVGIG (reference sequence). The CDR3 is 14 amino acids. With V trimmed by 4 bases and J by 5 bases, 6 bases remained unmatched. DNA for the CDR3: TGTGCCTGGAAAGAACAGGGGGGGAATGAAAAACTGTTTTTT. It is translated as CAWKEQGGNEKLFF.

This clone was observed a handful of times. The genes are TRBV7-9 and TRBJ2-3; possible D gene TRBD1, 6 bases. The CDR3 is 14 amino acids. Per the germline V gene, CDR1 is SEHNR and CDR2 is FQNEAQ (reference sequence). Between the trimmed V and J ends, which lost 5 bases and 3 bases, there was a span of 12 bases. CDR3 sequence: CASSPQGITDTQYF. DNA of the CDR3: TGTGCCAGCAGCCCCCAGGGGATTACAGATACGCAGTATTTT.

V gene TRBV18 combines with J gene TRBJ2-7; possible D gene TRBD2, 5 bases. Deletions cut 1 base from V and 0 bases from J, with 22 bases between. There are 19 residues in the CDR3. CDR1 and CDR2 from the germline V gene are KGHSH and LQKENI. CDR3 protein: CASSPRGGQLNLNSYEQYV. DNA of the CDR3: TGTGCCAGCTCACCACGTGGAGGTCAGCTAAATCTTAACTCCTACGAGCAGTACGTC.

This clone appeared a single time. The genes are TRBV19 and TRBJ2-7; D perhaps matches TRBD1 (8 bases). This CDR3 is 15 amino acids long. The V gene lost 3 bases and the J gene lost 0 bases, with 12 bases spanning the gap. Germline assignment: CDR1 LNHDA and CDR2 SQIVND (reference sequence). The CDR3 DNA sequence: TGTGCCAGTAGTATGAACAGGGGGGGCTCCTACGAGCAGTACTTC. As protein: CASSMNRGGSYEQYF. Variable domain in full (rest from reference TRBV19 and TRBJ2-7): DGGITQSPKYLFRKEGQNVTLSCEQNLNHDAMYWYRQDPGQGLRLIYYSQIVNDFQKGDIAEGYSVSREKKESFPLTVTSAQKNPTAFYLCASSMNRGGSYEQYFGPGTRLTVT.

V and J are TRBV5-1 and TRBJ2-7, with 9 bases matching TRBD2. This CDR3 region has 14 residues. Germline values: CDR1 SGHRS, CDR2 YFSETQ. V shed 4 bases and J 7 bases; nucleotides not matched to a gene: 9. CDR3 loop: CASSDLAGSGEQYF. The CDR3 DNA reads TGCGCCAGCAGCGACCTAGCGGGATCCGGAGAGCAGTACTTC.

This chain uses TRBV24-1 with TRBJ1-5; 10 nucleotides agree with TRBD1. The CDR3 loop spans 16 amino acids. Germline V gene data show CDR1 as KGHDR and CDR2 as SFDVKD. The ends lost 5 bases at V and 7 bases at J; junction bases unmatched: 10. CDR3 nucleotide sequence: TGTGCCACCAGTGTCTACCACCGGGACAGGGGCCAGCCCCAGCATTTT. As protein: CATSVYHRDRGQPQHF.

The chain couples TRBV28 to TRBJ1-2; no clear D gene. This CDR3 spans 14 amino acids. Trimming left V 1 base short and J 7 bases short, with 13 bases between. CDR1 MDHEN and CDR2 SYDVKM come from the germline V gene. The CDR3 DNA follows: TGTGCCAGCAGTTTATTAGATGGAGGGAGTGGCTACACCTTC. Translating it yields CASSLLDGGSGYTF.

This clone was seen a few times. The chain uses TRBV19 and TRBJ1-4; D is ambiguous. The CDR3 runs to 13 residues. CDR1 LNHDA and CDR2 SQIVND come from the germline V gene (reference sequence). V dropped 4 bases and J dropped 6 bases, with 9 bases sitting between them. This CDR3 is CASSSTEYEKLFF. The CDR3, as DNA: TGTGCCAGTAGTAGTACAGAATATGAAAAACTGTTTTTT.

The CDR3 region is CAIRSGRDILNTEAFF. Here the CDR3 DNA reads TGTGCCATCAGAAGCGGCCGGGACATTTTGAACACTGAAGCTTTCTTT. The rearrangement joins TRBV10-3 to TRBJ1-1; tentative D call: TRBD1 (6 bases). The V and J ends lost 6 bases and 0 bases respectively, with 17 bases between them. CDR3 size: 16 residues. The V gene's germline CDR1 is ENHRY and CDR2 SYGVKD.

The V call is TRBV10-3, the J call TRBJ2-7, with TRBD1 identical over 8 bases. There are 12 residues in the CDR3. The V gene's germline CDR1 is ENHRY and CDR2 SYGVKD. Trimming at V came to 10 bases and at J to 7 bases, leaving 9 bases not matched to a gene. For the CDR3, the DNA is TGTGCCACCTCCGGGACAGGTGAAGAGCAGTACTTC. Translated: CATSGTGEEQYF.

This rearrangement joins TRBV6-5 to TRBJ1-2, with TRBD1 matching 9 bases. J gave up 6 bases and V 4 bases, and 12 bases lay outside the gene matches. This CDR3 region has 16 residues. Germline CDR1 MNHEY, CDR2 SVGAGI. The CDR3 region is CASSSPKGQGFHGYTF. The CDR3 region has the DNA TGTGCCAGCAGTTCCCCGAAAGGACAGGGGTTCCATGGCTACACCTTC.

The rearrangement uses TRBV5-1 and TRBJ2-1; TRBD2 aligns across 8 bases. With 0 bases clipped from V and 2 bases from J, the junction kept 1 base outside the gene matches. Germline CDR1 is SGHRS and CDR2 is YFSETQ. The CDR3 spans 15 residues. DNA of the CDR3: TGCGCCAGCAGCTTGGGCGGGAGGACCTACAATGAGCAGTTCTTC. This codes for CASSLGGRTYNEQFF.

The chain uses TRBV19 and TRBJ1-5; D unclear. The length of the CDR3 is 14 residues. Germline V gene data show CDR1 as LNHDA and CDR2 as SQIVND (reference sequence). V was clipped by 7 bases and J by 6 bases, with 16 bases between them. This chain's CDR3 is CASTPSGWGQPQHF. The CDR3 bases are TGTGCCAGTACCCCTTCGGGGTGGGGTCAGCCCCAGCATTTT.

This rearrangement joins TRBV6-5 to TRBJ1-1; TRBD1 matches at 10 bases. Losses at the gene ends were 4 bases for V and 1 base for J; bases not matched to a gene: 6. The CDR3 is made up of 16 amino acids. Germline CDR1 MNHEY, CDR2 SVGAGI. CDR3: CASSSGTGVSNTEAFF. The DNA of the CDR3 is TGTGCCAGCAGTTCCGGGACAGGGGTGTCGAACACTGAAGCTTTCTTT.

This clone was detected once. This chain uses TRBV7-3 with TRBJ2-3, with D possibly being TRBD2 (6 bases). CDR3 size: 15 residues. With 0 bases removed from V and 3 bases from J, the gap between germline ends came to 10 bases. Germline V CDR1 and CDR2: SGHTA, FQGTGA. The CDR3 is CASSLTGGGTDTQYF. In DNA form, the CDR3 reads TGTGCCAGCAGCTTAACGGGAGGAGGGACAGATACGCAGTATTTT.

The genes are TRBV15 and TRBJ2-7, with TRBD2 matching over 9 bases. The germline gives CDR1 LNHNV, CDR2 YYDKDF (reference sequence). This CDR3 has 16 amino acids. J gave up 7 bases and V 4 bases, and 14 bases lay outside the gene matches. CDR3 residues: CATSKPGLAAGWEQYF. The CDR3 nucleotides read TGTGCCACCAGCAAACCGGGACTAGCTGCCGGCTGGGAGCAGTACTTC.

This chain connects TRBV7-2 to TRBJ1-2, with D uncertain. The CDR3 is made up of 12 amino acids. Germline loops: CDR1 SGHTA, CDR2 FQGNSA. V was cut by 5 bases and J by 7 bases, with 11 bases left in between. The CDR3 here is CASSPRTSGYTF. The CDR3 DNA is TGTGCCAGCAGCCCGCGGACTTCTGGCTACACCTTC.

V gene TRBV3-1 (or the pseudogene TRBV3-2) combines with J gene TRBJ2-2, with D possibly TRBD1 on 5 matching bases. CDR1 LGHDT and CDR2 YNNKEL come from the germline V gene (reference sequence). V lost 0 bases and J 4 bases, leaving 9 bases between the germline ends. The CDR3 has 15 amino acids. The CDR3 spells CASSQDVQGTGELFF. CDR3 coding DNA: TGTGCCAGCAGCCAAGACGTCCAGGGCACCGGGGAGCTGTTTTTT.

This sequence joins TRBV7-3 and TRBJ2-2; 9 bases line up with TRBD2. This CDR3 comprises 17 residues. Trimming removed 4 bases from V and 2 bases from J; junction bases left unmatched: 8. Germline V gene data show CDR1 as SGHTA and CDR2 as FQGTGA. The CDR3 spells CASSSGRGGGNTGELFF. DNA of the CDR3: TGTGCCAGCAGCTCGGGCCGCGGGGGGGGAAACACCGGGGAGCTGTTTTTT.

CDR3 sequence reads: CASSQAGELFF. The CDR3, as DNA: TGTGCCAGCAGCCAAGCGGGGGAGCTGTTTTTT. V is TRBV3-1 (or the pseudogene TRBV3-2) and J is TRBJ2-2; D remains ambiguous. The V and J ends lost 1 base and 8 bases respectively, with 2 bases between them. In germline, CDR1 is LGHDT, CDR2 YNNKEL (reference sequence). The CDR3 is 11 amino acids.

The V and J genes are TRBV2 and TRBJ2-5; the D is unclear. Germline CDR1 and CDR2: SNHLY and FYNNEI. V was cut by 4 bases and J by 4 bases, with 13 bases left in between. The CDR3 runs 14 residues. In nucleotides, the CDR3 is TGTGCCAGCAGTGTGTCGCAGAACAGAGAGACCCAGTACTTC. Its translation: CASSVSQNRETQYF. Full variable domain (remainder filled in from reference TRBV2 and TRBJ2-5): EPEVTQTPSHQVTQMGQEVILRCVPISNHLYFYWYRQILGQKVEFLVSFYNNEISEKSEIFDDQFSVERPDGSNFTLKIRSTKLEDSAMYFCASSVSQNRETQYFGPGTRLLVL.

The chain couples TRBV7-2 to TRBJ2-7; D perhaps matches TRBD1 (6 bases). The germline CDR1 and CDR2 sequences are SGHTA and FQGNSA. Trimming removed 5 bases from V and 6 bases from J, with 17 bases in between. The CDR3 has 14 residues. The CDR3 coding sequence is TGTGCCAGCAGCCAAAGTACAGGGCGGACCGAGCAGTACTTC. It is translated as CASSQSTGRTEQYF.